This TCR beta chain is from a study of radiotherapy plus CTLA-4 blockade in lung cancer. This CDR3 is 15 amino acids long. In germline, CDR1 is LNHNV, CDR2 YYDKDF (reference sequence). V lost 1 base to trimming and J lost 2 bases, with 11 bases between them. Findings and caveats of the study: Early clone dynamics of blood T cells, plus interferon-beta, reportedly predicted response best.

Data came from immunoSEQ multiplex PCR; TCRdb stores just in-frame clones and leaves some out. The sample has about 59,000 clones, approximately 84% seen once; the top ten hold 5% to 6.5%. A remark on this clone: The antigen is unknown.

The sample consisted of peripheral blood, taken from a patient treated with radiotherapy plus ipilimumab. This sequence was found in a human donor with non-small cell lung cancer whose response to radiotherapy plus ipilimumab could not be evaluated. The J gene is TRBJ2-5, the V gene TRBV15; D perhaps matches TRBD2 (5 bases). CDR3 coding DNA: TGTGCCACCAGCAGAGCGGGAACCCTTCAAGAGACCCAGTACTTC. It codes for CATSRAGTLQETQYF.